The 2 T cell receptor beta chains presented below share a single source sample, sequenced in a study of T cell changes during pregnancy in multiple sclerosis. The data were produced by immunoSEQ multiplex PCR, yet TCRdb's version contains in-frame clones alone and is incomplete. The sample has 90,000 to 120,000 clones, roughly nine tenths seen once. The sequencing used peripheral blood, collected in the second trimester of pregnancy. Source of these receptors: a female donor with multiple sclerosis, enrolled in a pregnancy study.

The J gene is TRBJ2-1, the V gene TRBV7-9, with a tentative D call TRBD1 (6 bases). The CDR3 length is 16 residues. Germline-derived CDR1 and CDR2 are SEHNR and FQNEAQ (reference sequence). V was pared by 6 bases and J by 6 bases, with 21 bases between. CDR3 in DNA: TGTGCCAGCAGTCGTGACAGGACAGTAAGGTCCAATGAGCAGTTCTTC. Protein sequence: CASSRDRTVRSNEQFF. Drawing the rest from reference TRBV7-9 and TRBJ2-1, the complete variable domain is DTGVSQNPRHKITKRGQNVTFRCDPISEHNRLYWYRQTLGQGPEFLTYFQNEAQLEKSRLLSDRFSAERPKGSFSTLEIQRTEQGDSAMYLCASSRDRTVRSNEQFFGPGTRLTVL.

CDR3 protein: CASSAPRGYSNQPQHF. CDR3 nucleotide sequence: TGTGCCAGCAGTGCCCCTAGGGGGTATAGCAATCAGCCCCAGCATTTT. The V gene is TRBV6-1, the J gene TRBJ1-5; D possibly corresponds to TRBD1 (6 bases). V was clipped by 4 bases and J by 0 bases, with 13 bases between them. The CDR3 totals 16 residues. Looked up from germline, CDR1 is MNHNS and CDR2 is SASEGT.